Each of the 18 T cell receptor beta chains below was sequenced from the same sample in a study of cytomegalovirus exposure and HLA in healthy donors. The PCR used 60 Vbeta and 13 Jbeta primers. Some clones are missing from TCRdb's copy, which holds only in-frame ones; the method was immunoSEQ multiplex PCR. The sample carries over 100,000 clones, around 66% recorded once. The sequencing sample was made of PBMCs. The receptors were gathered from a woman aged 40 to 50 in good health and CMV-seropositive.

This clone was observed a few times. The chain joins TRBV11-2 to TRBJ2-3, with no clear D. V was shortened by 0 bases and J by 6 bases, with 7 bases between the two germline ends. Germline CDR1 is SGHAT and CDR2 is FQNNGV. The CDR3 runs to 13 residues. The CDR3 reads CASSLDLRDTQYF. In DNA form, the CDR3 reads TGTGCCAGCAGCTTAGATCTGAGGGATACGCAGTATTTT.

V usage is TRBV18 and J usage is TRBJ2-3, with TRBD2 identical over 7 bases. V was pared by 0 bases and J by 2 bases, with 5 bases of the junction left unmatched. Germline V CDR1 and CDR2: KGHSH, LQKENI. The CDR3 has 16 residues. CDR3 DNA sequence: TGTGCCAGCTCACCACCGGGCGGGAGAAACACAGATACGCAGTATTTT. It codes for CASSPPGGRNTDTQYF.

This clone was recorded once. This chain links TRBV5-6 with TRBJ2-1, with D possibly being TRBD1 (5 bases). The V and J ends lost 0 bases and 3 bases respectively, with 7 bases between them. The CDR3 is 14 residues long. Germline values: CDR1 SGHDT, CDR2 YYEEEE. The CDR3 bases are TGTGCCAGCAGCTTGGGACAGAGCTACAATGAGCAGTTCTTC. This sequence encodes CASSLGQSYNEQFF.

This clone was counted once. CDR3 protein: CAWSPLPGQGYNYGYTF. The DNA of the CDR3 is TGTGCCTGGAGTCCCCTCCCCGGGCAGGGTTATAACTATGGCTACACCTTC. V and J are TRBV30 and TRBJ1-2; a weak D match, TRBD1 (5 bases). This CDR3 region has 17 residues. Germline V lookup: CDR1 GTSNPN, CDR2 SVGIG (reference sequence). V lost 2 bases to trimming and J lost 1 base, with 20 bases between them.

The chain carries TRBV6-5 and TRBJ2-1, with a possible D match to TRBD2 (6 bases). This CDR3 is 13 amino acids long. Trimming left V 4 bases short and J 9 bases short, with 13 bases between. Germline CDR1 MNHEY, CDR2 SVGAGI. In nucleotides, the CDR3 is TGTGCCAGCAGTTCGGGGGTATGGGCTGAGCAGTTCTTC. Amino acids: CASSSGVWAEQFF.

The chain employs TRBV13 and TRBJ2-5; possibly TRBD2 for D (6 bases). This CDR3 is 13 amino acids long. Germline values: CDR1 PRHDT, CDR2 FYEKMQ (reference sequence). Trimming took 1 base from V and 5 from J, leaving 8 bases between them. CDR3 loop: CASSLEGGETQYF. The CDR3 DNA is TGTGCCAGCAGCTTAGAAGGAGGGGAGACCCAGTACTTC.

There are a few counts of this clone. The chain joins TRBV19 to TRBJ2-2; 11 bases agree with TRBD1. Trimming cost V 6 bases and J 6 bases; bases outside gene matches: 6. Looked up from germline, CDR1 is LNHDA and CDR2 is SQIVND (reference sequence). The length of the CDR3 is 15 residues. Here the CDR3 reads CASSLDRGRSGELFF. Written as DNA, the CDR3 is TGTGCCAGTAGCTTGGACAGGGGGCGATCCGGGGAGCTGTTTTTT.

The chain has TRBV28 and TRBJ1-4; D ambiguous. The germline V gene encodes CDR1 MDHEN and CDR2 SYDVKM. The V gene lost 5 bases and the J gene lost 7 bases, with 11 bases spanning the gap. The CDR3 has 13 amino acids. In DNA, the CDR3 is TGTGCCAGCAGTGGCTTCCGTGGTGAAAAACTGTTTTTT. Translating it yields CASSGFRGEKLFF.

This chain links TRBV2 with TRBJ2-3; D not certain. This CDR3 contains 15 residues. The V end was cut by 1 base, the J end by 1 base, with 9 bases between. Germline V gene sequence: CDR1 SNHLY, CDR2 FYNNEI. The CDR3 DNA follows: TGTGCCAGCAGTGAAGGGGTAGCTGGCACAGATACGCAGTATTTT. Its translation is CASSEGVAGTDTQYF.

The rearrangement uses TRBV7-2 and TRBJ2-3; 8 nucleotides match TRBD2. The CDR3 spans 15 residues. From germline, CDR1 is SGHTA and CDR2 FQGNSA. Trimming cost V 5 bases and J 2 bases; bases outside gene matches: 6. The DNA for the CDR3 is TGTGCCAGCAGCGATAGCGGGGCCTTCACAGATACGCAGTATTTT. It codes for CASSDSGAFTDTQYF.

V gene TRBV6-5 combines with J gene TRBJ1-1, with a possible D match to TRBD1 (6 bases). V was cut by 5 bases and J by 8 bases, with 15 bases left in between. The germline gives CDR1 MNHEY, CDR2 SVGAGI. The CDR3 has 13 amino acids. Written as DNA, the CDR3 is TGTGCCAGCAGTGAAGTACAGGGTATCGAAGCTTTCTTT. Protein product: CASSEVQGIEAFF.

CDR3 DNA sequence: TGCGCCAGCAGCTTGGGTAGGGGGCGGTCAGAGACCCAGTACTTC. Translating it yields CASSLGRGRSETQYF. The chain combines TRBV5-1 with TRBJ2-5, with 7 bases identical to TRBD1. The CDR3 has 15 amino acids. Germline loops: CDR1 SGHRS, CDR2 YFSETQ. V lost 0 bases, J lost 4 bases, and 6 bases stayed unmatched.

With regard to this clone: A read error may account for a junction end that differs from germline. The rearrangement joins TRBV7-9 to TRBJ1-2; D is possibly TRBD1 (5 bases). The CDR3 has 12 amino acids. Germline loops: CDR1 SEHNR, CDR2 FQNEAQ (reference sequence). CDR3 coding DNA: TGTTCCAGCAGCTCGACAGACTGGGGCTACACCTTC. Translating gives CSSSSTDWGYTF.

This clone showed up just once. The gene calls are TRBV6-6 and TRBJ1-1, with D possibly being TRBD1 (5 bases). Germline V gives CDR1 MNHNY, CDR2 SVGAGI (reference sequence). The ends were cut back, 6 bases at V and 4 bases at J, with 18 bases in the middle. The CDR3 totals 15 residues. In nucleotides, the CDR3 is TGTGCCAGCAGGGGCCGGGGGGGAGGCGGCACTGAAGCTTTCTTT. Protein: CASRGRGGGGTEAFF.

The chain joins TRBV6-4 to TRBJ2-3, with D possibly TRBD1 on 5 matching bases. The CDR3 has 15 amino acids. From germline, CDR1 is MRHNA and CDR2 SNTAGT. V was pared by 0 bases and J by 2 bases, with 9 bases between. CDR3 region: CASSDSVGDTDTQYF. CDR3 DNA sequence: TGTGCCAGCAGTGACTCGGTAGGGGACACAGATACGCAGTATTTT.

The chain uses TRBV19 and TRBJ1-5; the match to TRBD1 covers 7 bases. Germline assignment: CDR1 LNHDA and CDR2 SQIVND (reference sequence). The CDR3 is made up of 17 amino acids. Trimming removed 10 bases from V and 0 bases from J; junction bases left unmatched: 15. Written as DNA, the CDR3 is TGTGCCACCACAGCCGGGACAGTGGGATATAGCAATCAGCCCCAGCATTTT. Translating it yields CATTAGTVGYSNQPQHF.

CDR3 protein: CASSLDQGNYNEQFF. CDR3 sequence (DNA): TGCGCCAGCAGCTTGGACCAGGGAAATTACAATGAGCAGTTCTTC. This chain joins TRBV5-1 and TRBJ2-1; D possibly corresponds to TRBD1 (5 bases). CDR1 is SGHRS, CDR2 YFSETQ, per germline. This CDR3 is 15 amino acids long. V was cut by 0 bases and J by 4 bases, with 11 bases left in between.

J is TRBJ2-2 and V is TRBV10-2, with TRBD1 matching 7 bases. V shed 7 bases and J 6 bases; nucleotides not matched to a gene: 11. Per the germline V gene, CDR1 is WSHSY and CDR2 is SAAADI. The CDR3 length is 15 residues. The CDR3 protein is CASTQIQGIAGELFF. The CDR3 DNA is TGCGCCAGCACTCAAATACAGGGGATCGCCGGGGAGCTGTTTTTT.